These 14 T cell receptor beta chains were sequenced from one sample in a study of human T cells and chemical hapten exposure. Documented time point: pre-sensitization, week 0. Treatment denoted: therapeutic diphenylcyclopropenone sensitization with weekly scalp DPC. TCRdb re-called the RACE reads with MiXCR, one entry per CDR3 protein. The sample lists 300,000 to 450,000 distinct CDR3 sequences, roughly 5.3% occurring once. The material sequenced was whole blood, taken in connection with sensitization to the hapten diphenylcyclopropenone (DPC). The receptors here all came from a woman between 45 and 60 years old with alopecia areata. Some clones in this sample may be carry-over from other donors' samples.

This clonotype was detected ten times or more. The V call is TRBV12-3 or TRBV12-4, the J call TRBJ1-5; D uncertain. Trimming pared 2 bases from V and 3 bases from J, leaving 11 bases between. There are 15 residues in the CDR3. CDR3: CASSLSSGNNQPQHF. The CDR3 DNA reads as TGTGCCAGCAGTTTAAGTTCAGGAAACAATCAGCCCCAGCATTTT.

This clonotype was counted ten times or more. The chain combines TRBV15 with TRBJ2-3, with TRBD2 identical over 14 bases. This CDR3 contains 15 residues. Germline V gene lookup returns CDR1 LNHNV and CDR2 YYDKDF (reference sequence). V gave up 9 bases and J gave up 2 bases; unmatched junction bases: 4. This CDR3 is CATMGLAGDTDTQYF. CDR3 in DNA: TGTGCCACTATGGGACTAGCGGGGGACACAGATACGCAGTATTTT.

This clonotype has at least ten counts. The chain joins TRBV10-3 to TRBJ2-5; D call uncertain. CDR3 length: 12 residues. Germline V gives CDR1 ENHRY, CDR2 SYGVKD. V lost 9 bases and J lost 1, with 9 bases in between. In nucleotides, the CDR3 is TGTGCCATATCGGACCTCCAAGAGACCCAGTACTTC. It yields the protein CAISDLQETQYF.

The sample holds many counts of this clonotype. The rearrangement links TRBV12-3 or TRBV12-4 to TRBJ1-1, with 7 bases aligning to TRBD1. The length of the CDR3 is 15 residues. Losses at the gene ends were 5 bases for V and 0 bases for J; bases not matched to a gene: 6. The CDR3 spells CASSSRDRLNTEAFF. CDR3 sequence (DNA): TGTGCCAGCAGTAGCCGGGACAGACTGAACACTGAAGCTTTCTTT.

Many counts were recorded for this clonotype. CDR3 region: CASSLGTGEGTDTQYF. The CDR3 region has the DNA TGTGCCAGCAGCTTAGGTACAGGGGAAGGCACAGATACGCAGTATTTT. The rearrangement joins TRBV7-6 to TRBJ2-3, with 7 bases matching TRBD1. The CDR3 consists of 16 residues. From germline, CDR1 is SGHVS and CDR2 FNYEAQ. V was pared by 1 base and J by 1 base, with 5 bases of the junction left unmatched.

This clonotype has at least ten counts. The chain links TRBV12-3 or TRBV12-4 to TRBJ2-1; the D gene is possibly TRBD2 (6 bases). The length of the CDR3 is 14 residues. The V and J ends lost 1 base and 4 bases respectively, with 8 bases between them. The CDR3 spells CASSLGAGYNEQFF. The CDR3 DNA sequence: TGTGCCAGCAGTTTAGGGGCGGGATACAATGAGCAGTTCTTC.

The table lists this clonotype with many counts. The chain couples TRBV3-1 to TRBJ1-2, with 7 bases identical to TRBD1. The CDR3 totals 15 residues. The germline V gene has CDR1 LGHDT and CDR2 YNNKEL (reference sequence). The V and J ends lost 4 bases and 4 bases, in that order; junction bases with no gene match: 9. The CDR3 spells CASSPVGTDSYGYTF. In DNA, the CDR3 is TGTGCCAGCAGCCCCGTCGGGACAGACTCCTATGGCTACACCTTC.

This chain links TRBV24-1 with TRBJ1-2; the D gene is possibly TRBD1 (5 bases). The CDR3 covers 13 residues. V was cut by 5 bases and J by 3 bases, with 9 bases left in between. Germline CDR1 is KGHDR and CDR2 is SFDVKD. The CDR3: CATSVGRDYGYTF. The CDR3 DNA reads TGTGCCACCAGTGTGGGCAGGGACTATGGCTACACCTTC.

This clonotype was observed many times. The J gene is TRBJ1-1, the V gene TRBV5-1, with 8 bases matching TRBD1. CDR3 size: 15 residues. In germline, CDR1 is SGHRS, CDR2 YFSETQ. Unmatched junction bases numbered 7, after V lost 1 base and J lost 5 bases. The CDR3 sequence is CASSLQDRGRTEAFF. For the CDR3, the DNA is TGCGCCAGCAGCTTGCAAGACAGGGGCCGGACTGAAGCTTTCTTT.

To note about this clonotype: A read error may be the cause here, since a much bigger clone is one base away. The gene calls are TRBV7-9 and TRBJ1-2, with D uncertain. CDR3 length: 15 residues. Germline V CDR1 and CDR2: SEHNR, FQNEAQ (reference sequence). This chain's CDR3 is CASSLEVGRNYGFTF. The DNA for the CDR3 is TGTGCCAGCAGCTTAGAGGTGGGCAGAAACTATGGCTTCACCTTC.

This clonotype was observed at least ten times. The chain recombines TRBV20-1 with TRBJ2-3; possibly TRBD1 for D (6 bases). The ends were cut back, 5 bases at V and 2 bases at J, with 23 bases in the middle. Germline CDR1 DFQATT, CDR2 SNEGSKA (reference sequence). CDR3 size: 17 residues. The CDR3 bases are TGCAGTGCTCTTCATATGTTGACAGGCGGATTCACAGATACGCAGTATTTT. It encodes CSALHMLTGGFTDTQYF.

The V call is TRBV10-3, the J call TRBJ2-6, with 7 bases fitting TRBD2. CDR1 and CDR2 (germline): ENHRY, SYGVKD. The CDR3 is made up of 15 amino acids. The V segment lost 6 bases and the J segment 4 bases; nucleotides outside the gene matches: 6. The CDR3 spells CAIRGEGPGANVLTF. CDR3 coding DNA: TGTGCCATCAGGGGGGAGGGCCCGGGGGCCAACGTCCTGACTTTC.

This clonotype was picked up many times. J is TRBJ2-1 and V is TRBV20-1; D might be TRBD1 (6 bases). CDR1 is DFQATT, CDR2 SNEGSKA, per germline (reference sequence). The CDR3 extends over 15 amino acids. V was clipped by 0 bases and J by 6 bases, with 15 bases between them. CDR3 region: CSARDTGMRSNEQFF. The CDR3 DNA follows: TGCAGTGCTAGAGATACAGGGATGAGGAGCAATGAGCAGTTCTTC.

This clonotype was detected ten times or more. CDR3 amino acids: CSVEWGLAGAIQETQYF. For the CDR3, the DNA is TGCAGCGTTGAGTGGGGACTAGCGGGAGCCATACAAGAGACCCAGTACTTC. The V call is TRBV29-1, the J call TRBJ2-5; 14 bases align to TRBD2. Trimming took 3 bases from V and 2 from J; bases not matched to a gene: 8. Per germline, CDR1 SQVTM and CDR2 ANQGSEA. CDR3 length: 17 residues.